This T cell receptor beta chain stems from a study of blood T cell repertoires in COVID-19. The overall study: From the United States, Italy and Spain came samples of acute and convalescent COVID-19. Nucleic acid was either cDNA or gDNA, and it came from T cells, B-cell-depleted T cells, or PBMCs.

Per the original methods: Amplification of reference gene primers was used by the study to estimate nucleated cell counts. Here immunoSEQ multiplex PCR was the method, and the copy in TCRdb shows in-frame clones only, minus some. That table is the source of V, J and clone size, and D and trimming were worked out from the DNA. The sample has about 9,000 clones; around 86% are singletons. The germline CDR1 and CDR2 sequences are SNHLY and FYNNEI. This CDR3 spans 15 amino acids. V shed 1 base and J 7 bases; nucleotides not matched to a gene: 9. The sample consisted of peripheral blood. This sequence joins TRBV2 and TRBJ1-1, with TRBD1 identical over 7 bases. The source is a human donor in a cohort sampled during active COVID-19. The CDR3 is CASSEDAGGRREAFF. The CDR3, as DNA: TGTGCCAGCAGTGAAGACGCAGGGGGGCGGCGTGAAGCTTTCTTT.